The clone carrying this T cell receptor (beta chain) was seen only a few times. Its antigen is undetermined. The germline gene is not matched at one end of the junction; a read error may be the cause. These data originate in a study of cytomegalovirus exposure and HLA in healthy donors. PCR involved 60 Vbeta and 13 Jbeta primers. Profiling relied on immunoSEQ multiplex PCR, and the TCRdb table lists in-frame clones only, not all of them. There are 55,000 to 70,000 clones in the sample; roughly 68% occur only once, and approximately 2.9% lies in the top ten. The length of the CDR3 is 17 residues. CDR1 and CDR2 (germline): MGHRA, YSYEKL. Study-wide findings and caveats: The authors enumerated under 200 TCR beta chains as linked to cytomegalovirus. CMV serostatus was the only immune exposure information that was available.

The material sequenced was PBMCs. The chain links TRBV4-1 to TRBJ2-3, with D possibly being TRBD2 (6 bases). This TCR was sampled from a woman aged 45 to 65 in good health and CMV-seronegative. The CDR3 loop is CVSSPILAREPGDTQYF. DNA for the CDR3: TGCGTCAGCAGCCCGATTCTAGCGAGAGAGCCGGGGGATACGCAGTATTTT.